Below, 10 T cell receptor delta chains from the same sample are listed, as sequenced in a study of gamma delta lymphoproliferative disorders and STAT genes. PBMCs from patients and controls supplied the genomic DNA for sequencing. TCRdb re-called the multiplex PCR reads via CATT. In the table there are about 1,500 delta-chain clones, roughly 2.1% of which are singletons. Material: blood. The receptors derive from a human donor in good health.

A few counts support this clone. A read error is the likely source, as a far larger clone sits one nucleotide away. The identical CDR3 is also encoded by other nucleotide sequences in the sample. The chain has TRDV2 and TRDJ1, with 8 bases fitting TRDD3. CDR3 length: 18 amino acids. Germline V gene lookup returns CDR1 GEAIGNYY and CDR2 EKD. V gave up 3 bases and J gave up 2 bases; unmatched junction bases: 16. The CDR3 here is CACDPAGRTGGETDKLIF. The CDR3 region has the DNA TGTGCCTGTGACCCCGCAGGTCGTACTGGGGGGGAGACCGATAAACTCATCTTT.

This clone was picked up a small number of times. A far larger clone is one base from this, pointing to a likely read error. This CDR3 is also generated by other DNA sequences in the sample. This chain connects TRDV2 to TRDJ3, with a possible D match to TRDD3 (5 bases). CDR3 length: 19 residues. V lost 3 bases to trimming and J lost 0 bases, with 17 bases between them. Germline V gene data show CDR1 as GEAIGNYY and CDR2 as EKD. The DNA of the CDR3 is TGTGCCTGTGACCTGCTGGTCGAAGGGGACTCCTGGGACACCCGACAGATGTTTTTC. It is translated as CACDLLVEGDSWDTRQMFF.

This clone turned up a few times. The TCRdb protein, from a much larger clone, departs from this DNA's translation at residue 9, likely by read error; the protein shown derives from the DNA. The chain carries TRDV2 and TRDJ1; 7 nucleotides line up with TRDD3. Germline lookup yields CDR1 GEAIGNYY and CDR2 EKD. With V trimmed by 2 bases and J by 3 bases, 5 bases remained unmatched. The CDR3 spans 14 residues. CDR3 in amino acids: CACDRLGAADKLIF. The CDR3 region has the DNA TGTGCCTGTGACAGGCTGGGGGCTGCCGATAAACTCATCTTT.

This clone occurred a few times. The translation of this DNA and the TCRdb protein of a much larger clone differ at residue 19, probably owing to a read error; the protein shown here is translated from the DNA. The chain employs TRDV1 and TRDJ1, with a possible D match to TRDD3 (5 bases). The CDR3 has 22 residues. Germline loops: CDR1 TSWWSYY, CDR2 QGS. In nucleotides, the CDR3 is TGTGCTCTTGGGGGGACCCTGATGGTCCTCCGACGGTGGGGCTTAGGGTCCGATGAACTCATCTTT. Its protein is CALGGTLMVLRRWGLGSDELIF.

This clone was found a few times. This chain joins TRDV2 and TRDJ1; 9 bases match TRDD3. Germline CDR1 and CDR2: GEAIGNYY and EKD. The CDR3 consists of 20 residues. V shed 3 bases and J 0 bases; nucleotides not matched to a gene: 19. This CDR3 reads CACDLLLRFYWGRHTDKLIF. The CDR3 DNA reads TGTGCCTGTGACCTCCTACTACGCTTCTACTGGGGGAGACACACCGATAAACTCATCTTT.

On this clone itself: TCRdb lists the protein of a much larger clone for this DNA, which differs at residue 4, so this is likely a read error; the protein given here is translated from the DNA itself. The V call is TRDV2, the J call TRDJ1, with 8 bases lining up with TRDD3. With 5 bases clipped from V and 6 bases from J, the junction kept 22 bases outside the gene matches. CDR3 length: 18 residues. CDR1 is GEAIGNYY, CDR2 EKD, per germline. DNA of the CDR3: TGTGCCTGTGGCACGGGGTTCGGCGTACTGGGGGTACAGAATAAACTCATCTTT. The encoded protein is CACGTGFGVLGVQNKLIF.

The rearrangement uses TRDV2 and TRDJ1; D possibly corresponds to TRDD3 (6 bases). Here the J gene came from matching the DNA to germline, since TCRdb omits it. With 9 bases removed from V and 0 bases from J, the gap between germline ends came to 25 bases. CDR3 length: 17 residues. Germline-derived CDR1 and CDR2 are GEAIGNYY and EKD. CDR3 amino acids: CARLGGAGDTDTDKLIF. The CDR3 nucleotides are TGTGCCCGGCTAGGGGGCGCTGGGGACACAGACACCGATAAACTCATCTTT.

This clone was seen a handful of times. The protein recorded in TCRdb matches a much larger clone and deviates from this DNA's translation at residue 11, suggesting a read error; the protein here is obtained by translating the DNA. The rearrangement uses TRDV2 and TRDJ3; 11 bases are shared with TRDD3. CDR3 length: 20 residues. V lost 3 bases to trimming and J lost 0 bases; unmatched junction nucleotides: 9. Per the germline V gene, CDR1 is GEAIGNYY and CDR2 is EKD. The CDR3 spells CACDPVGDTEGSWDTRQMFF. CDR3 coding DNA: TGTGCCTGTGACCCTGTGGGGGATACGGAGGGCTCCTGGGACACCCGACAGATGTTTTTC.

This clone showed up just a few times. The TCRdb record carries a much larger clone's protein, which differs from this DNA's translation at residue 8; a read error is the likely cause, and the protein listed here is the DNA translation. This sequence joins TRDV2 and TRDJ1; maybe TRDD3 (6 bases). The V gene lost 1 base and the J gene lost 1 base, with 24 bases spanning the gap. Germline CDR1 and CDR2: GEAIGNYY and EKD. The CDR3 is 19 residues long. CDR3 coding DNA: TGTGCCTGTGACACGATCGGAGACATGGGGGGGGAGATCACCGATAAACTCATCTTT. Its protein is CACDTIGDMGGEITDKLIF.

With respect to this clone: The TCRdb protein comes from a much larger clone and disagrees with this DNA's translation at residue 5, likely due to a read error; the protein given here is derived from the DNA. The V gene is TRDV2, the J gene TRDJ1; D is undetermined. Germline V gene sequence: CDR1 GEAIGNYY, CDR2 EKD. The CDR3 has 15 amino acids. V lost 3 bases and J 1 base, leaving 14 bases between the germline ends. The CDR3 sequence: CACDPVTRTTDKLIF. CDR3 nucleotide sequence: TGTGCCTGTGACCCCGTTACTCGCACCACCGATAAACTCATCTTT.